What follows are 13 T cell receptor beta chains derived from one specimen sequenced in a study of blood T cell repertoires in COVID-19. The protocol was immunoSEQ multiplex PCR, while the TCRdb copy is restricted to in-frame clones and leaves out a portion. The sample consists of around 100,000 clones, roughly 89% of them appearing once. Sequenced sample: peripheral blood. All receptors come from a man between 65 and 79 years old with active or convalescent COVID-19.

The chain links TRBV6-2 or TRBV6-3 to TRBJ2-7, with 10 bases fitting TRBD1. V shed 4 bases and J 3 bases; nucleotides not matched to a gene: 6. Germline assignment: CDR1 MNHEY and CDR2 SVGEGT. The CDR3 is 15 residues long. CDR3 nucleotide sequence: TGTGCCAGCAGTTCTGCCGGGACAGGGGACTACGAGCAGTACTTC. It is translated as CASSSAGTGDYEQYF.

This clone showed up just a few times. The chain joins TRBV6-5 to TRBJ1-2; D is unresolved. Germline CDR1 and CDR2: MNHEY and SVGAGI. Trimming cost V 8 bases and J 4 bases, with 20 bases left between them. This CDR3 has 15 amino acids. In DNA, the CDR3 is TGTGCCAGCGTCATGCGGGGAGGTGTGGGCTATGGCTACACCTTC. It yields the protein CASVMRGGVGYGYTF.

This clone has a single count. This chain connects TRBV7-2 to TRBJ2-7; TRBD1 might be the D (5 bases). Germline lookup yields CDR1 SGHTA and CDR2 FQGNSA. The germline V and J ends were trimmed by 5 bases and 0 bases, with 11 bases remaining between them. The CDR3 runs to 14 residues. CDR3 DNA: TGTGCCAGCAGCCCCGGACAAACCTCCTACGAGCAGTACTTC. This codes for CASSPGQTSYEQYF.

This clone was recorded once. The rearrangement joins TRBV6-2 or TRBV6-3 to TRBJ1-2; D might be TRBD1 (5 bases). This CDR3 contains 14 residues. Per germline, CDR1 MNHEY and CDR2 SVGEGT. The germline V and J ends were trimmed by 6 bases and 2 bases, with 13 bases remaining between them. The CDR3 DNA reads as TGTGCCAGCAGCCGGAGCGGGGGAAACTATGGCTACACCTTC. Its translation: CASSRSGGNYGYTF.

The rearrangement links TRBV19 to TRBJ1-2; D might be TRBD1 (5 bases). Trimming removed 1 base from V and 5 bases from J, with 23 bases in between. Per germline, CDR1 LNHDA and CDR2 SQIVND (reference sequence). The CDR3 is made up of 18 amino acids. For the CDR3, the DNA is TGTGCCAGTAGTATAGGTGAAACTTGGACATCCCATGGGTATGGCTACACCTTC. Its translation: CASSIGETWTSHGYGYTF.

This clone was detected only once. The chain combines TRBV10-3 with TRBJ1-5; 7 bases are a match to TRBD1. This CDR3 has 14 amino acids. The germline gives CDR1 ENHRY, CDR2 SYGVKD. Unmatched junction bases numbered 5, after V lost 5 bases and J lost 4 bases. The DNA for the CDR3 is TGTGCCATCAGTCCCTCGACAGGGAATCAGCCCCAGCATTTT. Its translation: CAISPSTGNQPQHF.

The chain has TRBV4-3 and TRBJ2-7; 8 bases align to TRBD1. V was pared by 1 base and J by 0 bases, with 5 bases of the junction left unmatched. The CDR3 runs 16 residues. The germline CDR1 and CDR2 sequences are LGHNA and YSLEER. The CDR3 sequence is CASSQAVGQGSYEQYF. CDR3 nucleotides: TGCGCCAGCAGCCAAGCTGTTGGACAGGGCTCCTACGAGCAGTACTTC.

V gene TRBV4-1 combines with J gene TRBJ2-1, with D possibly matching TRBD1 (6 bases). Deletions cut 4 bases from V and 0 bases from J, with 13 bases between. The CDR3 runs 16 residues. The germline CDR1 and CDR2 sequences are MGHRA and YSYEKL. CDR3 sequence: CASSLSGEPSYNEQFF. The CDR3 coding sequence is TGCGCCAGCAGCCTATCAGGGGAGCCCTCCTACAATGAGCAGTTCTTC.

V is TRBV27 and J is TRBJ1-6; 8 bases are shared with TRBD1. The V gene's germline CDR1 is MNHEY and CDR2 SMNVEV (reference sequence). The ends lost 6 bases at V and 5 bases at J; junction bases unmatched: 12. This CDR3 is 17 amino acids long. CDR3 in amino acids: CASRASWTGFNNSPLHF. Here the CDR3 DNA reads TGTGCCAGCAGGGCATCATGGACAGGGTTCAATAATTCACCCCTCCACTTT.

This chain connects TRBV3-1 (or the pseudogene TRBV3-2) to TRBJ1-2; D call uncertain. The V gene's germline CDR1 is LGHDT and CDR2 YNNKEL (reference sequence). The CDR3 runs to 14 residues. The V gene lost 1 base and the J gene lost 3 bases, with 9 bases spanning the gap. The CDR3 is CASSQGWAHYGYTF. The DNA of the CDR3 is TGTGCCAGCAGCCAAGGCTGGGCCCACTATGGCTACACCTTC.

This chain links TRBV15 with TRBJ2-7; 8 bases are shared with TRBD1. The ends lost 1 base at V and 4 bases at J; junction bases unmatched: 6. Germline CDR1 and CDR2: LNHNV and YYDKDF (reference sequence). CDR3 size: 15 residues. Written as DNA, the CDR3 is TGTGCCACCAGCAGAGGGGGACAGGTGGGGTACGAGCAGTACTTC. Amino acids: CATSRGGQVGYEQYF.

The chain recombines TRBV10-3 with TRBJ2-3; possibly TRBD2 for D (7 bases). The CDR3 covers 13 residues. The V gene's germline CDR1 is ENHRY and CDR2 SYGVKD. V was shortened by 10 bases and J by 0 bases, with 11 bases between the two germline ends. CDR3 bases: TGTGCCACCCGGGGGGCTAGCACAGATACGCAGTATTTT. Translating it yields CATRGASTDTQYF.

The chain recombines TRBV5-1 with TRBJ2-7; 13 nucleotides line up with TRBD2. V shed 4 bases, J shed 3 bases, and the junction held 7 bases outside the gene matches. Germline values: CDR1 SGHRS, CDR2 YFSETQ. The CDR3 has 16 residues. CDR3 region: CASSVTSGGTLYEQYF. The CDR3 DNA sequence: TGCGCCAGCAGCGTGACTAGCGGGGGGACCCTCTACGAGCAGTACTTC.